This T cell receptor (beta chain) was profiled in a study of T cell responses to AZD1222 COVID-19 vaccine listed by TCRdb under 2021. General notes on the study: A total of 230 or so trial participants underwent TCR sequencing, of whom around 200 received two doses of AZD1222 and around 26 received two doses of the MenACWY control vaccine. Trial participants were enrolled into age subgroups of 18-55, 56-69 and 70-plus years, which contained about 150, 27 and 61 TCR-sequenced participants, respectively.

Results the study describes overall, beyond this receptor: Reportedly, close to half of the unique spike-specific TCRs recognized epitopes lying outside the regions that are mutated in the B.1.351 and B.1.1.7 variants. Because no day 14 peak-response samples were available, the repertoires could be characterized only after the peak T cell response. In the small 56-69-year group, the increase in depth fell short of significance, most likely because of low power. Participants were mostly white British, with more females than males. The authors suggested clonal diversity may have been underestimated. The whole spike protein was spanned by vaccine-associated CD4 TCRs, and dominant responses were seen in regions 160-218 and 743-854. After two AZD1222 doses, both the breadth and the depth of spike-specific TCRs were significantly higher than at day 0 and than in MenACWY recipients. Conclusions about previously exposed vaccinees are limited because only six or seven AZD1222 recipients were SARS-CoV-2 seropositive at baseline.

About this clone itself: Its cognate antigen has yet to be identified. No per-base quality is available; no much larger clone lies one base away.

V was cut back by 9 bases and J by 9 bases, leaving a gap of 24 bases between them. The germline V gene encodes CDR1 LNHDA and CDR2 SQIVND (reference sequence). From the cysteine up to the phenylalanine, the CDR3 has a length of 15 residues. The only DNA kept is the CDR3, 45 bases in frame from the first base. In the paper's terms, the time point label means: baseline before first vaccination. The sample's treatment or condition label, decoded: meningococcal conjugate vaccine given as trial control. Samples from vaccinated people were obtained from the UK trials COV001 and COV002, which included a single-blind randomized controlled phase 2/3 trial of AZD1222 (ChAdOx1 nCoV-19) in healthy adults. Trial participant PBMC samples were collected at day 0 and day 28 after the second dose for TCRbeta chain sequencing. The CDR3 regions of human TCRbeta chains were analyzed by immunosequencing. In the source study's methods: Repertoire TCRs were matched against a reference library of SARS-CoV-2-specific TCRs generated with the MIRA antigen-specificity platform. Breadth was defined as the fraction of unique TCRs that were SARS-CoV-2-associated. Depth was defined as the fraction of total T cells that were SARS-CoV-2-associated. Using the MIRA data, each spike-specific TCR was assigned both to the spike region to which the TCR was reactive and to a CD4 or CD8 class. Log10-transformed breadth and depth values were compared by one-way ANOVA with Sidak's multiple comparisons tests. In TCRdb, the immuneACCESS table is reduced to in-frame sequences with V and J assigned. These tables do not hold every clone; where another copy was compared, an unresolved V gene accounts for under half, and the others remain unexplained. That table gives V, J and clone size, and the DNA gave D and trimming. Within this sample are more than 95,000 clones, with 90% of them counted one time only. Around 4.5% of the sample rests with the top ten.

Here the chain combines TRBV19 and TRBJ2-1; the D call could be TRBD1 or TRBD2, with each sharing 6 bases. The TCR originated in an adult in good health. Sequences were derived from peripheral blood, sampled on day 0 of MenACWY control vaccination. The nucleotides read TGTGCCAGCCGGCCGGCGGGGACATGGTACGGTGAGCAGTTCTTC. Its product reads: CASRPAGTWYGEQFF.